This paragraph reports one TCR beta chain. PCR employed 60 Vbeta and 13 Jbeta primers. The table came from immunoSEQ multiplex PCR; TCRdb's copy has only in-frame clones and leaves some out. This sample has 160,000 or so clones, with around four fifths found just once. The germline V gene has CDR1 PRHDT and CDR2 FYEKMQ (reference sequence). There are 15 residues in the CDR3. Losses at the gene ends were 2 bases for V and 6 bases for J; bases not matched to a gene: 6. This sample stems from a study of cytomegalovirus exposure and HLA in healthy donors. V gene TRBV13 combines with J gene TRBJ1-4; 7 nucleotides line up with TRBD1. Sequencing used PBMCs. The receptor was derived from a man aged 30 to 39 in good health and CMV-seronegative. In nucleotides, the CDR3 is TGTGCCAGCAGCTTAACTGTAACAGGGGATGAAAAACTGTTTTTT. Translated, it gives CASSLTVTGDEKLFF.